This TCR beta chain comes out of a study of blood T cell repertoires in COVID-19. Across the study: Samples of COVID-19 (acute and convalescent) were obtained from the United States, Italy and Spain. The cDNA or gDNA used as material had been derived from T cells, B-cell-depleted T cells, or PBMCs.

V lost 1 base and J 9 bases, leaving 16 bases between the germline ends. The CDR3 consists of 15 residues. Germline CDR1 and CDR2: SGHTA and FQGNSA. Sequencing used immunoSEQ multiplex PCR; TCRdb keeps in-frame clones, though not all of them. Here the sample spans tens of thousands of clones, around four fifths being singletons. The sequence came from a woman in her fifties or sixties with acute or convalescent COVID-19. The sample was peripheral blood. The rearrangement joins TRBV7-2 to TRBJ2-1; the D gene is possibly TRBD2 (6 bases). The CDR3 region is CASSLGGAGGSEQFF. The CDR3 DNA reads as TGTGCCAGCAGCTTAGGGGGAGCGGGTGGATCTGAGCAGTTCTTC.